This T cell receptor beta chain was documented in a study of post-analysis software for immune sequencing data. The CDR3 is 14 amino acids. Germline V gene data show CDR1 as SGHVS and CDR2 as FQNEAQ. Each TCR beta cDNA library carried unique molecular identifiers. TCRdb analysed the PCR reads with MiXCR anew, one entry per CDR3 protein. The sample comprises some 800,000 distinct CDR3 sequences, about 43% of which are singletons, and roughly 5.2% rests with the top ten. This clonotype has a handful of counts. What it binds is not known. Sequence at one end of the junction differs from germline and may be a read error. Findings of the study overall: Samples from one preparation batch, clustered by F measure, grouped strongly together. Four or five TRBV segments were more frequent in patients than controls; TRBV5-6, TRBV5-1 and TRBV20-1 belonged to this group.

The gene calls are TRBV7-8 and TRBJ2-2; weak D call: TRBD1 (7 bases). The clonotype was recovered from a girl aged 10 to 17 with multiple sclerosis. Input material: blood. DNA of the CDR3: TGTGCCAGCAGCTCTCGGACAGGCACCGGGGGGCTGTTTTTT. Translated: CASSSRTGTGGLFF. The entire variable domain, with the rest obtained from reference TRBV7-8 and TRBJ2-2, is as follows: GAGVSQSPRYKVAKRGQDVALRCDPISGHVSLFWYQQALGQGPEFLTYFQNEAQLDKSGLPSDRFFAERPEGSVSTLKIQRTQQEDSAVYLCASSSRTGTGGLFFGEGSRLTVL.